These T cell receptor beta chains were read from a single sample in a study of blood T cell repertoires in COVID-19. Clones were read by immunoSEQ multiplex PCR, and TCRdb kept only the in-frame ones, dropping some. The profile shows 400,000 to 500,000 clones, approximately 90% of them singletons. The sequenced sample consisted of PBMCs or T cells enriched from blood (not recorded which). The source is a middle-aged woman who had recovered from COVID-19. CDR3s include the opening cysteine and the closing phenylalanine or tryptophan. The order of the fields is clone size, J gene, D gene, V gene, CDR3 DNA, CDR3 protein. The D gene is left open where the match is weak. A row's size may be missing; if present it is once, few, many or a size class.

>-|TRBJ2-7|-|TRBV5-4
TGTGCCAGCAGCACACCAACTAGCAGGGTCTACGAGCAGTACTTC
CASSTPTSRVYEQYF
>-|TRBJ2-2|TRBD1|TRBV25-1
TGTGCCAGCACCCCTGGGACAGGGACGAACACCGGGGAGCTGTTTTTT
CASTPGTGTNTGELFF
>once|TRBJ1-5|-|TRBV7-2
TGTGCCAGCAGCTCTCGCGACAGTAGCAATCAGCCCCAGCATTTT
CASSSRDSSNQPQHF
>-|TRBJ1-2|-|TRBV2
TGTGCCAGCAGTGGCGACAGGATTGGGGGCTATGGCTACACCTTC
CASSGDRIGGYGYTF
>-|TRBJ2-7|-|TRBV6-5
TGTGCCAGCAGTTTGGGCGGGACTGGCTACGAGCAGTACTTC
CASSLGGTGYEQYF
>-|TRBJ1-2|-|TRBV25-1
TGTGCCAGCAGTGAAGAGTGGACAGCGTACTATGGCTACACCTTC
CASSEEWTAYYGYTF
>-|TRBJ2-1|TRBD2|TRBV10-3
TGTGCCATCAGTGATCGACTAGCGGACTACAATGAGCAGTTCTTC
CAISDRLADYNEQFF
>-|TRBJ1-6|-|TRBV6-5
TGTGCCAGCGGAGACTCCTATAATTCACCCCTCCACTTT
CASGDSYNSPLHF
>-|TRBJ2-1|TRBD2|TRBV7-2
TGTGCCAGCAGCTTATTCGGGGCTAGCGGGGATAATGAGCAGTTCTTC
CASSLFGASGDNEQFF
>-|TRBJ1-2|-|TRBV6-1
TGTGCCAGCAGTGAAGCGTTTGGGGAAGGGGCCTATGGCTACACCTTC
CASSEAFGEGAYGYTF
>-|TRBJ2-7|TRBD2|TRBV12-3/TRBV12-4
TGTGCCAGCAGTTTAAGCGGGAGCTCCGAGCAGTACTTC
CASSLSGSSEQYF
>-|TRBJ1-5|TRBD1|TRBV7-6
TGTGCCAGCAGCTTAGCGGGGACAGGGGGATCTAGCAATCAGCCCCAGCATTTT
CASSLAGTGGSSNQPQHF
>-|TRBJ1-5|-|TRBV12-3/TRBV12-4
TGTGCCAGCAGTCAAGGGGATCATCAGCCCCAGCATTTT
CASSQGDHQPQHF
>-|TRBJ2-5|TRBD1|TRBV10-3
TGTGCCATCAGCGGACAGGGGGGAGAGACCCAGTACTTC
CAISGQGGETQYF
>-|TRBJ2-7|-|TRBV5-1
TGCGCCAGCAGTACCAGAATAGCCTCCTACGAGCAGTACTTC
CASSTRIASYEQYF
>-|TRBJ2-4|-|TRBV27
TGTGCCAGCAGTTCCGGGGGAACCAAAAACATTCAGTACTTC
CASSSGGTKNIQYF
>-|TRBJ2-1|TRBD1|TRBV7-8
TGTGCCAGCAGCTTAGGGACAGGGAACTACAATGAGCAGTTCTTC
CASSLGTGNYNEQFF